This entry lists 27 T cell receptor beta chains sequenced from one sample in a study of shared clonotypes between healthy human individuals. Positively selected for CCR7, the CD45RO-negative cells used as naive CD8 cells excluded terminally differentiated effector memory CD45RA+ cells. The data were produced by immunoSEQ multiplex PCR, yet TCRdb's version contains in-frame clones alone and is incomplete. Altogether hundreds of thousands of clones are present, 95% to 98% being singletons, with the ten largest covering approximately 0.3%. The sample consisted of naive CD8+ T cells sorted from blood. Every receptor here comes from a man between 25 and 39 years old in good health.

The chain has TRBV9 and TRBJ1-1; 8 nucleotides match TRBD1. Germline V lookup: CDR1 SGDLS, CDR2 YYNGEE. The CDR3 length is 13 residues. V lost 3 bases and J lost 8; bases outside the gene matches: 6. CDR3 sequence: CASSADRANEAFF. The CDR3 bases are TGTGCCAGCAGCGCGGACAGGGCCAACGAAGCTTTCTTT.

This clone showed up just once. V usage is TRBV10-3 and J usage is TRBJ2-3; 9 bases are a match to TRBD1. The length of the CDR3 is 14 residues. Germline V lookup: CDR1 ENHRY, CDR2 SYGVKD. Trimming removed 10 bases from V and 6 bases from J; junction bases left unmatched: 11. The CDR3 sequence is CATAMGQGRDTQYF. DNA for the CDR3: TGTGCCACCGCCATGGGACAGGGAAGGGATACGCAGTATTTT.

The chain is built from TRBV7-6 and TRBJ2-2; tentatively, D is TRBD1 (6 bases). Per germline, CDR1 SGHVS and CDR2 FNYEAQ. This CDR3 has 15 residues. Trimming removed 4 bases from V and 6 bases from J, with 15 bases in between. The CDR3 bases are TGTGCCAGCAGCTACACACAGGGTTCCCCCGGGGAGCTGTTTTTT. Protein sequence: CASSYTQGSPGELFF.

V and J are TRBV27 and TRBJ2-7; D may be TRBD2 (6 bases). The CDR3 length is 16 residues. The germline CDR1 and CDR2 sequences are MNHEY and SMNVEV (reference sequence). V lost 5 bases, J lost 3 bases, and 20 bases lay in between. DNA for the CDR3: TGTGCCAGCAGTCAAAGGCCCGGGAGAAATGACTACGAGCAGTACTTC. Protein: CASSQRPGRNDYEQYF.

The chain links TRBV7-9 to TRBJ2-2; a possible D gene is TRBD2 (6 bases). There are 13 residues in the CDR3. V gave up 4 bases and J gave up 5 bases, with 8 bases separating them. In germline, CDR1 is SEHNR, CDR2 FQNEAQ (reference sequence). CDR3 nucleotides: TGTGCCAGCAGCTCTAGCGCTACCGGGGAGCTGTTTTTT. It codes for CASSSSATGELFF. Full variable domain (remainder filled in from reference TRBV7-9 and TRBJ2-2): DTGVSQNPRHKITKRGQNVTFRCDPISEHNRLYWYRQTLGQGPEFLTYFQNEAQLEKSRLLSDRFSAERPKGSFSTLEIQRTEQGDSAMYLCASSSSATGELFFGEGSRLTVL.

This chain joins TRBV18 and TRBJ2-7; D perhaps matches TRBD1 (5 bases). V lost 1 base and J 3 bases, leaving 25 bases between the germline ends. CDR1 is KGHSH, CDR2 LQKENI, per germline. This CDR3 has 19 residues. The CDR3, as DNA: TGTGCCAGCTCACCACAGGGGTTACATATTTATATCGACGGCTACGAGCAGTACTTC. It specifies CASSPQGLHIYIDGYEQYF.

This clone has a single count. This chain links TRBV5-1 with TRBJ2-7, with 7 bases that match TRBD1. Germline trimming cut 4 bases from V and 2 bases from J; bases unmatched to any gene: 3. The CDR3 covers 13 residues. In germline, CDR1 is SGHRS, CDR2 YFSETQ. The CDR3 DNA reads as TGCGCCAGCAGCCCGACAGGGACCTACGAGCAGTACTTC. Translation: CASSPTGTYEQYF. Full variable domain (missing parts from reference TRBV5-1 and TRBJ2-7): KAGVTQTPRYLIKTRGQQVTLSCSPISGHRSVSWYQQTPGQGLQFLFEYFSETQRNKGNFPGRFSGRQFSNSRSEMNVSTLELGDSALYLCASSPTGTYEQYFGPGTRLTVT.

The chain joins TRBV5-4 to TRBJ2-1; D unclear. CDR1 is SGHNT, CDR2 YYREEE, per germline (reference sequence). Trimming took off 0 bases at V and 9 bases at J, with 4 bases between the two ends. The CDR3 sequence is 11 residues long. DNA of the CDR3: TGTGCCAGCAGCTTGGGTTTTGAGCAGTTCTTC. It codes for CASSLGFEQFF.

The V and J genes are TRBV7-8 and TRBJ2-1; the D gene could be TRBD1 or TRBD2 (5 bases each). This CDR3 region has 15 residues. Germline assignment: CDR1 SGHVS and CDR2 FQNEAQ. Between the trimmed V and J ends, which lost 5 bases and 3 bases, there was a span of 14 bases. In DNA, the CDR3 is TGTGCCAGCAGCGAGCCGGGACGGAGCTACAATGAGCAGTTCTTC. Translation gives CASSEPGRSYNEQFF.

The chain joins TRBV5-4 to TRBJ1-1; possible D gene TRBD1, 5 bases. Trimming pared 4 bases from V and 4 bases from J, leaving 17 bases between. Germline values: CDR1 SGHNT, CDR2 YYREEE (reference sequence). This CDR3 contains 15 residues. CDR3 protein: CASSLPGGSGTEAFF. The CDR3 DNA reads TGTGCCAGCAGCCTCCCCGGGGGTAGCGGCACTGAAGCTTTCTTT. The full variable domain, in which reference TRBV5-4 and TRBJ1-1 provide the parts outside the CDR3, is ETGVTQSPTHLIKTRGQQVTLRCSSQSGHNTVSWYQQALGQGPQFIFQYYREEENGRGNFPPRFSGLQFPNYSSELNVNALELDDSALYLCASSLPGGSGTEAFFGQGTRLTVV.

The chain is built from TRBV29-1 and TRBJ2-7; 8 bases are shared with TRBD2. CDR3 length: 13 amino acids. The J segment lost 5 bases and the V segment lost 6 bases, leaving 9 bases of the junction unmatched. Germline CDR1 is SQVTM and CDR2 is ANQGSEA. CDR3 region: CSVLETGGDEQYF. CDR3 DNA sequence: TGCAGCGTCCTAGAGACGGGAGGGGACGAGCAGTACTTC.

Concerning this clone itself: Other DNA sequences in this sample translate to the same CDR3. The chain has TRBV4-1 and TRBJ1-1; D uncertain. V lost 0 bases, J lost 0 bases, and 8 bases lay in between. Germline CDR1 is MGHRA and CDR2 is YSYEKL. The CDR3 loop spans 15 amino acids. CDR3 region: CASSQDPGLNTEAFF. DNA of the CDR3: TGCGCCAGCAGCCAAGATCCGGGGTTGAACACTGAAGCTTTCTTT.

The chain has TRBV7-8 and TRBJ2-1; D remains unclear. CDR1 is SGHVS and CDR2 is FQNEAQ in the germline V gene. The CDR3 has 17 residues. The V gene lost 1 base and the J gene lost 4 bases, with 17 bases spanning the gap. The CDR3 sequence: CASSLVDTMQSYNEQFF. The CDR3 coding sequence is TGTGCCAGCAGCTTAGTTGACACAATGCAATCTTACAATGAGCAGTTCTTC.

V is TRBV5-1 and J is TRBJ1-5, with 9 bases lining up with TRBD1. Per germline, CDR1 SGHRS and CDR2 YFSETQ. V gave up 0 bases and J gave up 7 bases; unmatched junction bases: 5. This CDR3 comprises 15 residues. The CDR3 DNA is TGCGCCAGCAGCTTGGGACAGGGGGTTGGGCAGCCCCAGCATTTT. It codes for CASSLGQGVGQPQHF.

Turning to this clone: Other DNA sequences in the sample encode the same CDR3. The genes are TRBV5-1 and TRBJ2-7, with 8 nucleotides matching TRBD1. Per the germline V gene, CDR1 is SGHRS and CDR2 is YFSETQ. The CDR3 length is 14 residues. Unmatched junction bases numbered 4, after V lost 2 bases and J lost 3 bases. The CDR3 protein is CASSFGTGDYEQYF. The DNA for the CDR3 is TGCGCCAGCAGCTTCGGGACAGGAGACTACGAGCAGTACTTC.

V is TRBV6-5 and J is TRBJ2-1; 14 bases map to TRBD2. CDR3 length equals 15 residues. V lost 5 bases, J lost 7 bases, and 4 bases stayed unmatched. Per germline, CDR1 MNHEY and CDR2 SVGAGI. DNA of the CDR3: TGTGCCAGCAGTGGCTGGACTAGCGGGGGGAATGAGCAGTTCTTC. Its translation is CASSGWTSGGNEQFF.

The V and J genes are TRBV7-9 and TRBJ2-5, with D possibly matching TRBD1 (5 bases). Germline loops: CDR1 SEHNR, CDR2 FQNEAQ (reference sequence). The V end lost 1 base, the J end lost 5 bases, and 11 bases lay between the germline ends. This CDR3 is built from 14 residues. For the CDR3, the DNA is TGTGCCAGCAGCTTAGGGGGCACCAAGGAGACCCAGTACTTC. Encoded protein: CASSLGGTKETQYF.

The rearrangement uses TRBV5-5 and TRBJ2-1; 8 bases align to TRBD1. Trimming cost V 5 bases and J 9 bases; bases outside gene matches: 13. The V gene's germline CDR1 is SGHKS and CDR2 YYEKEE (reference sequence). The length of the CDR3 is 15 residues. The CDR3 sequence: CASRPTRGQGVEQFF. In DNA form, the CDR3 reads TGTGCCAGCAGACCTACCAGGGGGCAGGGGGTTGAGCAGTTCTTC.

The chain employs TRBV6-6 and TRBJ1-1, with D unclear. Trimming shortened V by 7 bases and J by 6 bases, and 12 bases separated the two germline ends. CDR1 and CDR2 (germline): MNHNY, SVGAGI (reference sequence). The length of the CDR3 is 12 residues. The CDR3 sequence: CASTGFRAEAFF. CDR3 DNA: TGTGCCAGCACGGGGTTTCGCGCTGAAGCTTTCTTT.

This clone came up once. The chain combines TRBV7-6 with TRBJ2-7; D remains unclear. The CDR3 is 14 amino acids. The V end lost 7 bases, the J end lost 3 bases, and 16 bases lay between the germline ends. The V gene's germline CDR1 is SGHVS and CDR2 FNYEAQ. CDR3 in DNA: TGTGCCAGCACCGCGAGGTTGAACGACTACGAGCAGTACTTC. It codes for CASTARLNDYEQYF.

The chain uses TRBV7-2 and TRBJ2-1; D not certain. The CDR3 contains 11 residues. Germline V gene data show CDR1 as SGHTA and CDR2 as FQGNSA. V lost 2 bases and J 7 bases, leaving 3 bases between the germline ends. The CDR3 spells CASSLSNEQFF. CDR3 nucleotide sequence: TGTGCCAGCAGCTTATCGAATGAGCAGTTCTTC. Variable domain in full (rest from reference TRBV7-2 and TRBJ2-1): GAGVSQSPSNKVTEKGKDVELRCDPISGHTALYWYRQSLGQGLEFLIYFQGNSAPDKSGLPSDRFSAERTGGSVSTLTIQRTQQEDSAVYLCASSLSNEQFFGPGTRLTVL.

The chain employs TRBV11-3 and TRBJ2-2; D uncertain. CDR1 SGHNT and CDR2 YENEEA come from the germline V gene. The CDR3 has 13 amino acids. V gave up 1 base and J gave up 5 bases, with 5 bases separating them. The CDR3 sequence is CASSLGGTGELFF. In nucleotides, the CDR3 is TGTGCCAGCAGCTTAGGAGGTACCGGGGAGCTGTTTTTT.

The chain uses TRBV7-9 and TRBJ2-3, with 11 bases aligning to TRBD2. Losses at the gene ends were 4 bases for V and 3 bases for J; bases not matched to a gene: 6. The CDR3 sequence is 16 residues long. Germline V gene lookup returns CDR1 SEHNR and CDR2 FQNEAQ (reference sequence). CDR3 region: CASSSTSGIRTDTQYF. The CDR3 DNA reads TGTGCCAGCAGCTCGACTAGCGGGATACGTACAGATACGCAGTATTTT.

The chain links TRBV6-4 to TRBJ2-6; tentative D call: TRBD2 (6 bases). The CDR3 has 17 residues. With 4 bases removed from V and 4 bases from J, the gap between germline ends came to 17 bases. CDR1 is MRHNA and CDR2 is SNTAGT in the germline V gene. CDR3 DNA sequence: TGTGCCAGCAGTGCTTCGGACGCGGGGTCCGGGGCCAACGTCCTGACTTTC. Translating it yields CASSASDAGSGANVLTF.

The chain combines TRBV7-6 with TRBJ2-3, with D unclear. V was pared by 6 bases and J by 6 bases, with 10 bases between. The CDR3 is made up of 12 amino acids. CDR1 and CDR2 (germline): SGHVS, FNYEAQ. This CDR3 is CASRGATDTQYF. CDR3 DNA sequence: TGTGCCAGCAGGGGTGCGACGGATACGCAGTATTTT.

The chain joins TRBV6-5 to TRBJ2-3; 11 bases are shared with TRBD2. With 4 bases clipped from V and 2 bases from J, the junction kept 5 bases outside the gene matches. The germline V gene has CDR1 MNHEY and CDR2 SVGAGI. The CDR3 consists of 16 residues. The CDR3 sequence: CASSSTSGGVTDTQYF. Written as DNA, the CDR3 is TGTGCCAGCAGTTCCACTAGCGGGGGCGTCACAGATACGCAGTATTTT.

Remarks on this clone: A read error may produce the germline difference seen at one junction end. The gene calls are TRBV29-1 and TRBJ2-1; D gene unclear. The V gene's germline CDR1 is SQVTM and CDR2 ANQGSEA. There are 13 residues in the CDR3. The CDR3 region has the DNA TGCAGCGTTGTGCCCCAGTCCTATAATGAGCAGTTCTTC. Amino acids: CSVVPQSYNEQFF.